One and the same sample provided the 20 T cell receptor beta chains below, sequenced in a study of blood T cell repertoires in COVID-19. Libraries were prepared by immunoSEQ multiplex PCR; TCRdb keeps only in-frame clonotypes and omits some of them. The sample includes approximately 180,000 clones, 75% to 95% of them seen just once. The sequencing input was peripheral blood. The receptors originated from a man aged 45-60 years with acute or convalescent COVID-19.

The chain employs TRBV27 and TRBJ2-7, with TRBD2 matching over 9 bases. Germline CDR1 reads MNHEY; CDR2 reads SMNVEV (reference sequence). The CDR3 has 15 amino acids. V trimming: 5 bases; J trimming: 0 bases; junction bases outside the gene matches: 5. The chain's CDR3 is CASSPRLAASYEQYF. The CDR3 DNA sequence: TGTGCCAGCAGTCCTCGACTAGCGGCCTCCTACGAGCAGTACTTC.

The chain links TRBV6-4 to TRBJ2-7; 7 positions match TRBD1. The CDR3 length is 13 residues. CDR1 is MRHNA and CDR2 is SNTAGT in the germline V gene. The V segment lost 5 bases and the J segment 2 bases; nucleotides outside the gene matches: 3. Here the CDR3 reads CASSRDSTYEQYV. CDR3 nucleotides: TGTGCCAGCAGTCGGGACAGCACCTACGAGCAGTACGTC.

V usage is TRBV29-1 and J usage is TRBJ1-2; D possibly corresponds to TRBD1 (5 bases). Trimming took off 4 bases at V and 2 bases at J, with 14 bases between the two ends. This CDR3 is built from 14 residues. Per germline, CDR1 SQVTM and CDR2 ANQGSEA. The CDR3 nucleotides are TGCAGCGTTGGCATCCTACAGGAAAACTATGGCTACACCTTC. It specifies CSVGILQENYGYTF. Combining the CDR3 with reference TRBV29-1 and TRBJ1-2 gives the whole variable domain SAVISQKPSRDICQRGTSLTIQCQVDSQVTMMFWYRQQPGQSLTLIATANQGSEATYESGFVIDKFPISRPNLTFSTLTVSNMSPEDSSIYLCSVGILQENYGYTFGSGTRLTVV.

This clone occurred once. The V gene is TRBV6-1, the J gene TRBJ2-5; the D gene is possibly TRBD1 (6 bases). From germline, CDR1 is MNHNS and CDR2 SASEGT. The length of the CDR3 is 12 residues. Trimming removed 2 bases from V and 10 bases from J, with 11 bases in between. CDR3 in DNA: TGTGCCAGCAGTGAATACTGGACAGTCCAGTACTTC. Its protein is CASSEYWTVQYF.

The sample holds one count of this clone. The rearrangement uses TRBV5-1 and TRBJ2-7, with TRBD1 as a possible D gene (5 bases). CDR1 SGHRS and CDR2 YFSETQ come from the germline V gene. The CDR3 is made up of 13 amino acids. Trimming removed 1 base from V and 4 bases from J, with 9 bases in between. The CDR3 nucleotides are TGCGCCAGCAGCTTGACTCAGGGATACGAGCAGTACTTC. As protein: CASSLTQGYEQYF. Complete variable domain (other parts from reference TRBV5-1 and TRBJ2-7): KAGVTQTPRYLIKTRGQQVTLSCSPISGHRSVSWYQQTPGQGLQFLFEYFSETQRNKGNFPGRFSGRQFSNSRSEMNVSTLELGDSALYLCASSLTQGYEQYFGPGTRLTVT.

The rearrangement joins TRBV9 to TRBJ2-7; D is possibly TRBD2 (6 bases). The CDR3 has 14 amino acids. V was cut by 4 bases and J by 2 bases, with 13 bases left in between. CDR1 and CDR2 (germline): SGDLS, YYNGEE. The CDR3 DNA follows: TGTGCCAGCAGCCCACGACTAGACGCCTACGAGCAGTACTTC. This codes for CASSPRLDAYEQYF. The whole variable domain, filled in from reference TRBV9 and TRBJ2-7, reads DSGVTQTPKHLITATGQRVTLRCSPRSGDLSVYWYQQSLDQGLQFLIQYYNGEERAKGNILERFSAQQFPDLHSELNLSSLELGDSALYFCASSPRLDAYEQYFGPGTRLTVT.

V and J are TRBV28 and TRBJ2-3; a possible D gene is TRBD1 (5 bases). V lost 8 bases and J lost 2, with 11 bases in between. Germline lookup yields CDR1 MDHEN and CDR2 SYDVKM. The CDR3 sequence is 13 residues long. The CDR3 protein is CASHKGYTDTQYF. The CDR3 bases are TGTGCCAGCCATAAGGGGTACACAGATACGCAGTATTTT.

This clone was recorded many times. The J gene is TRBJ2-1, the V gene TRBV28, with 8 bases lining up with TRBD2. Germline CDR1 and CDR2: MDHEN and SYDVKM. CDR3 size: 18 residues. V gave up 2 bases and J gave up 3 bases; unmatched junction bases: 12. The CDR3 loop reads CASSLLAGITMGYNEQFF. The DNA for the CDR3 is TGTGCCAGCAGTTTACTAGCGGGTATTACTATGGGCTACAATGAGCAGTTCTTC.

This chain joins TRBV5-4 and TRBJ2-2; 13 bases map to TRBD2. Germline V CDR1 and CDR2: SGHNT, YYREEE (reference sequence). The CDR3 runs to 18 residues. J gave up 0 bases and V 3 bases, and 5 bases lay outside the gene matches. The CDR3 DNA sequence: TGTGCCAGCAGCTCGGGACTAGCGGGGATTACGAACACCGGGGAGCTGTTTTTT. It yields the protein CASSSGLAGITNTGELFF.

The chain employs TRBV15 and TRBJ2-4, with D unclear. The CDR3 loop spans 16 amino acids. V was pared by 5 bases and J by 2 bases, with 16 bases between. Germline-derived CDR1 and CDR2 are LNHNV and YYDKDF (reference sequence). The CDR3 DNA follows: TGTGCCACCAGCCGTAACTTTGGTTTGCCCAAAAACATTCAGTACTTC. Amino acids: CATSRNFGLPKNIQYF.

The V gene is TRBV27, the J gene TRBJ1-1; D is ambiguous. The CDR3 length is 12 residues. V was cut by 8 bases and J by 1 base, with 8 bases left in between. The V gene's germline CDR1 is MNHEY and CDR2 SMNVEV (reference sequence). CDR3 in DNA: TGTGCCAGCTGTGCGGGGAACACTGAAGCTTTCTTT. This codes for CASCAGNTEAFF.

This clone has only a few counts. The rearrangement joins TRBV6-5 to TRBJ1-6; 7 bases are shared with TRBD1. The V gene end was trimmed by 4 bases and the J gene end by 9 bases; junction bases not matched to a gene: 3. The length of the CDR3 is 13 residues. The germline V gene encodes CDR1 MNHEY and CDR2 SVGAGI. Here the CDR3 DNA reads TGTGCCAGCAGTTTGGGGACAGCTTCACCCCTCCACTTT. Protein sequence: CASSLGTASPLHF.

This rearrangement joins TRBV10-3 to TRBJ1-3; D unclear. Trimming cost V 6 bases and J 0 bases, with 9 bases left between them. The CDR3 extends over 14 amino acids. CDR1 and CDR2 (germline): ENHRY, SYGVKD. As DNA, the CDR3 is TGTGCCATCAGCCCCCGGAGCTCTGGAAACACCATATATTTT. Translating it yields CAISPRSSGNTIYF.

The chain joins TRBV11-2 to TRBJ1-1, with 7 bases aligning to TRBD1. CDR3 size: 17 residues. V was clipped by 4 bases and J by 1 base; unmatched bases: 12. CDR1 and CDR2 (germline): SGHAT, FQNNGV. The CDR3 loop is CASSSREGARENTEAFF. The CDR3 DNA reads TGTGCCAGCAGCTCCCGGGAGGGGGCACGTGAGAACACTGAAGCTTTCTTT.

The chain recombines TRBV28 with TRBJ1-6; D remains unclear. Germline CDR1 MDHEN, CDR2 SYDVKM. The CDR3 spans 17 residues. V shed 1 base and J shed 0 bases, with 10 bases lying between them. For the CDR3, the DNA is TGTGCCAGCAGTTTATCCCCCGTTAGCTCCTATAATTCACCCCTCCACTTT. Its protein is CASSLSPVSSYNSPLHF.

CDR3 sequence reads: CASSRFGGANTEAFF. The CDR3 bases are TGTGCCAGCAGCCGATTCGGGGGGGCAAACACTGAAGCTTTCTTT. The gene calls are TRBV3-1 (or the pseudogene TRBV3-2) and TRBJ1-1, with D tentatively TRBD1 (6 bases). Germline CDR1 LGHDT, CDR2 YNNKEL (reference sequence). The V end was cut by 4 bases, the J end by 2 bases, with 14 bases between. CDR3 length: 15 residues.

This chain connects TRBV15 to TRBJ1-4; the D gene is possibly TRBD1 (6 bases). V was clipped by 5 bases and J by 10 bases, with 11 bases between them. Germline loops: CDR1 LNHNV, CDR2 YYDKDF (reference sequence). The CDR3 covers 12 residues. The DNA for the CDR3 is TGTGCCACCAGCGATAGGGGGATAAAACTGTTTTTT. Its protein is CATSDRGIKLFF.

Of note for this clone: Other DNA sequences in this sample translate to the same CDR3. The chain couples TRBV6-4 to TRBJ2-6; D gene uncertain. V was cut by 0 bases and J by 1 base, with 7 bases left in between. This CDR3 has 16 amino acids. CDR1 and CDR2 (germline): MRHNA, SNTAGT. This chain's CDR3 is CASSDSPGSGANVLTF. CDR3 sequence (DNA): TGTGCCAGCAGTGACTCCCCGGGTTCTGGGGCCAACGTCCTGACTTTC.

This chain joins TRBV3-1 (or the pseudogene TRBV3-2) and TRBJ2-7; 9 positions match TRBD1. The CDR3 is 14 amino acids. Unmatched junction bases numbered 7, after V lost 5 bases and J lost 5 bases. The germline V gene has CDR1 LGHDT and CDR2 YNNKEL (reference sequence). The CDR3 reads CASSDRDRVHEQYF. In nucleotides, the CDR3 is TGTGCCAGCAGCGACCGGGACAGGGTTCACGAGCAGTACTTC.

This clone was recorded once. The chain has TRBV28 and TRBJ2-1, with 9 bases that match TRBD2. The CDR3 runs 16 residues. Trimming at V came to 5 bases and at J to 2 bases, leaving 7 bases not matched to a gene. CDR1 and CDR2 from the germline V gene are MDHEN and SYDVKM. In DNA form, the CDR3 reads TGTGCCAGCAGTATCCCGGGACTAGCACCCTACAATGAGCAGTTCTTC. Translated: CASSIPGLAPYNEQFF. Together with reference TRBV28 and TRBJ2-1, the CDR3 gives the full variable domain: DVKVTQSSRYLVKRTGEKVFLECVQDMDHENMFWYRQDPGLGLRLIYFSYDVKMKEKGDIPEGYSVSREKKERFSLILESASTNQTSMYLCASSIPGLAPYNEQFFGPGTRLTVL.